The 21 T cell receptor beta chains in this list originate from one sample, sequenced in a study of cytomegalovirus exposure and HLA in healthy donors. Primers included in the PCR were 60 Vbeta and 13 Jbeta primers. Sequencing was performed with immunoSEQ multiplex PCR; in TCRdb, only in-frame clones are kept and a portion is missing. The table includes 160,000 or so clones, 75% to 90% detected once. The sequencing sample was made of PBMCs. These receptors came from a woman aged 18-29 years in good health and CMV-seronegative.

V and J are TRBV2 and TRBJ1-1, with 7 bases aligning to TRBD1. Trimming took 9 bases from V and 4 from J; bases not matched to a gene: 8. The CDR3 is 13 amino acids. Germline V CDR1 and CDR2: SNHLY, FYNNEI. CDR3 amino acids: CASIQGVSTEAFF. CDR3 DNA sequence: TGTGCCAGTATTCAGGGGGTCAGCACTGAAGCTTTCTTT.

The chain couples TRBV28 to TRBJ2-7, with 7 bases fitting TRBD2. Germline V CDR1 and CDR2: MDHEN, SYDVKM. V lost 5 bases and J lost 1; bases outside the gene matches: 11. The CDR3 loop spans 16 amino acids. The DNA of the CDR3 is TGTGCCAGCAGTCTCCCGTCTGGGGGAGGGTCCTACGAGCAGTACTTC. Encoded protein: CASSLPSGGGSYEQYF.

The genes are TRBV11-2 and TRBJ2-1; D is perhaps TRBD2 (5 bases). There are 17 residues in the CDR3. Germline-derived CDR1 and CDR2 are SGHAT and FQNNGV. V was clipped by 4 bases and J by 10 bases, with 26 bases between them. CDR3 residues: CASSSRSGKPGSSEQFF. CDR3 nucleotides: TGTGCCAGCAGCTCCCGGTCGGGGAAGCCGGGGTCAAGCGAGCAGTTCTTC.

The chain combines TRBV7-2 with TRBJ2-7; the D gene is possibly TRBD1 (6 bases). The germline gives CDR1 SGHTA, CDR2 FQGNSA. The V and J ends lost 5 bases and 2 bases respectively, with 13 bases between them. The CDR3 spans 14 residues. CDR3 region: CASSPKQGTYEQYF. Here the CDR3 DNA reads TGTGCCAGCAGCCCCAAACAGGGAACCTACGAGCAGTACTTC.

V gene TRBV28 combines with J gene TRBJ2-7, with TRBD1 as a possible D gene (6 bases). Trimming took 8 bases from V and 4 from J, leaving 18 bases between them. The germline CDR1 and CDR2 sequences are MDHEN and SYDVKM. CDR3 length equals 14 residues. The CDR3 protein is CASGEQGGWYEQYF. CDR3 nucleotides: TGTGCCAGCGGAGAACAGGGTGGGTGGTACGAGCAGTACTTC. Using reference TRBV28 and TRBJ2-7 for the parts outside the CDR3, the full variable domain is DVKVTQSSRYLVKRTGEKVFLECVQDMDHENMFWYRQDPGLGLRLIYFSYDVKMKEKGDIPEGYSVSREKKERFSLILESASTNQTSMYLCASGEQGGWYEQYFGPGTRLTVT.

This clone was observed a handful of times. The rearrangement joins TRBV19 to TRBJ1-2; the match to TRBD1 covers 8 bases. CDR1 and CDR2 (germline): LNHDA, SQIVND (reference sequence). The CDR3 contains 15 residues. The ends lost 5 bases at V and 7 bases at J; junction bases unmatched: 12. The CDR3 nucleotides are TGTGCCAGTAGTTTAAGGACAGGGAGGAACCGTGGCTACACCTTC. Translation: CASSLRTGRNRGYTF.

The chain has TRBV28 and TRBJ2-7; 11 positions match TRBD1. The CDR3 is made up of 16 amino acids. V was clipped by 3 bases and J by 4 bases; unmatched bases: 8. Germline V lookup: CDR1 MDHEN, CDR2 SYDVKM. The CDR3 protein is CASSFTGTGGPYEQYF. The DNA for the CDR3 is TGTGCCAGCAGTTTTACCGGGACAGGGGGGCCTTACGAGCAGTACTTC.

This clone was recorded only once. The rearrangement links TRBV27 to TRBJ1-5; 7 bases fit TRBD1. V shed 8 bases, J shed 7 bases, and the junction held 20 bases outside the gene matches. There are 17 residues in the CDR3. Germline-derived CDR1 and CDR2 are MNHEY and SMNVEV (reference sequence). DNA for the CDR3: TGTGCCAGCTCCCGTATTACTAGGGGGCTCGCAAACCAGCCCCAGCATTTT. Amino acid sequence: CASSRITRGLANQPQHF.

The chain has TRBV27 and TRBJ1-2, with TRBD1 matching over 7 bases. The germline V gene encodes CDR1 MNHEY and CDR2 SMNVEV (reference sequence). This CDR3 contains 14 residues. J was trimmed by 8 bases and V by 5 bases; bases with no gene match: 11. CDR3 loop: CASSPTERDRGYTF. The CDR3 DNA reads as TGTGCCAGCAGTCCCACCGAGAGGGACAGAGGCTACACCTTC.

The chain uses TRBV19 and TRBJ1-2, with D unresolved. CDR3 length: 16 amino acids. Deletions cut 6 bases from V and 8 bases from J, with 25 bases between. The V gene's germline CDR1 is LNHDA and CDR2 SQIVND (reference sequence). CDR3 DNA sequence: TGTGCCAGTAGAGACGGAGGCACCCGAGCAGAAAAAGGCTACACCTTC. This gives the protein CASRDGGTRAEKGYTF.

In its sample, this clone was seen once. The chain joins TRBV9 to TRBJ1-6, with D uncertain. Germline CDR1 and CDR2: SGDLS and YYNGEE. This CDR3 is 12 amino acids long. The V end lost 1 base, the J end lost 7 bases, and 3 bases lay between the germline ends. The CDR3 sequence is CASSVQNSPLHF. The CDR3 DNA is TGTGCCAGCAGCGTACAGAATTCACCCCTCCACTTT.

This chain joins TRBV6-5 and TRBJ1-2; D is unclear. In germline, CDR1 is MNHEY, CDR2 SVGAGI. CDR3 length equals 12 residues. V was clipped by 5 bases and J by 7 bases, with 11 bases between them. The CDR3 sequence is CASSVGGSGYTF. The DNA for the CDR3 is TGTGCCAGCAGTGTGGGAGGGTCTGGCTACACCTTC.

DNA for the CDR3: TGTGCCAGCTCCCTACAACAGGGAGATGTCCACGAGCAGTACTTC. Protein: CASSLQQGDVHEQYF. V is TRBV18 and J is TRBJ2-7; D is possibly TRBD1 (6 bases). Germline loops: CDR1 KGHSH, CDR2 LQKENI. V was trimmed by 6 bases and J by 5 bases, leaving 20 bases between them. CDR3 size: 15 residues.

This clone has only a few counts. The gene calls are TRBV5-1 and TRBJ2-7, with a tentative D call TRBD2 (5 bases). V was shortened by 0 bases and J by 0 bases, with 7 bases between the two germline ends. The CDR3 loop spans 14 amino acids. Looked up from germline, CDR1 is SGHRS and CDR2 is YFSETQ. The CDR3 region is CASSLAGYSYEQYF. The CDR3 DNA sequence: TGCGCCAGCAGCTTGGCGGGGTACTCCTACGAGCAGTACTTC.

The V call is TRBV19, the J call TRBJ2-1; TRBD2 aligns across 12 bases. The CDR3 sequence is 17 residues long. Unmatched junction bases numbered 7, after V lost 1 base and J lost 6 bases. CDR1 and CDR2 from the germline V gene are LNHDA and SQIVND (reference sequence). The CDR3 protein is CASSIGGLAGRINEQFF. The CDR3 nucleotides read TGTGCCAGTAGTATAGGCGGACTAGCGGGGCGAATCAATGAGCAGTTCTTC.

V and J are TRBV6-1 and TRBJ2-1; tentative D call: TRBD2 (5 bases). The CDR3 is 14 residues long. Germline CDR1 and CDR2: MNHNS and SASEGT. V was shortened by 7 bases and J by 8 bases, with 18 bases between the two germline ends. For the CDR3, the DNA is TGTGCCAGCAAGACTACCCGCCAGCTCTATGAGCAGTTCTTC. It translates to CASKTTRQLYEQFF.

V gene TRBV5-6 combines with J gene TRBJ2-5, with 11 nucleotides matching TRBD2. Trimming at V came to 5 bases and at J to 5 bases, leaving 5 bases not matched to a gene. The germline gives CDR1 SGHDT, CDR2 YYEEEE. The CDR3 loop spans 14 amino acids. The CDR3 loop reads CASSNSGGGETQYF. DNA for the CDR3: TGTGCCAGCAGTAATAGCGGGGGGGGTGAGACCCAGTACTTC.

V usage is TRBV28 and J usage is TRBJ1-1; 11 bases align to TRBD1. Germline V gene data show CDR1 as MDHEN and CDR2 as SYDVKM. The CDR3 extends over 15 amino acids. Germline trimming cut 5 bases from V and 5 bases from J; bases unmatched to any gene: 7. The CDR3, as DNA: TGTGCCAGCAGTCCCGGACAGGGGGCAGTGACTGAAGCTTTCTTT. As protein: CASSPGQGAVTEAFF.

J is TRBJ2-1 and V is TRBV11-3; 10 bases fit TRBD2. Trimming removed 0 bases from V and 7 bases from J; junction bases left unmatched: 9. Looked up from germline, CDR1 is SGHNT and CDR2 is YENEEA. The CDR3 extends over 17 amino acids. The CDR3 protein is CASSLDHSGGAINEQFF. CDR3 coding DNA: TGTGCCAGCAGCTTAGATCACAGCGGGGGGGCCATAAATGAGCAGTTCTTC. The variable domain in full, with the rest retrieved from reference TRBV11-3 and TRBJ2-1, is EAGVVQSPRYKIIEKKQPVAFWCNPISGHNTLYWYLQNLGQGPELLIRYENEEAVDDSQLPKDRFSAERLKGVDSTLKIQPAELGDSAVYLCASSLDHSGGAINEQFFGPGTRLTVL.

The V and J genes are TRBV7-8 and TRBJ1-6; no clear D gene. The germline V and J ends were trimmed by 0 bases and 7 bases, with 10 bases remaining between them. The CDR3 spans 15 residues. Germline assignment: CDR1 SGHVS and CDR2 FQNEAQ. The CDR3 protein is CASSLARGVNSPLHF. CDR3 bases: TGTGCCAGCAGCTTAGCAAGAGGAGTCAATTCACCCCTCCACTTT.

In its sample, this clone was seen once. The chain is built from TRBV18 and TRBJ2-5; possible D gene TRBD1, 5 bases. The V and J ends lost 3 bases and 5 bases respectively, with 10 bases between them. CDR3 length equals 13 residues. The germline V gene encodes CDR1 KGHSH and CDR2 LQKENI. CDR3 residues: CASSPVSGETQYF. Written as DNA, the CDR3 is TGTGCCAGCTCACCGGTGTCAGGGGAGACCCAGTACTTC.